A single sample gave rise to the 9 T cell receptor beta chains below, sequenced in a study of T cell repertoires in cytomegalovirus infection. TCRdb re-called the reads through MiXCR, storing one row per CDR3 protein. The sample lists about a million distinct CDR3 sequences, 31% occurring once. Which antigens these TCRs recognize remains unknown. Sequencing was performed on cultured CD8+ T cells from PBMCs, taken from culture after CMV antigen stimulation. These receptors were collected from a human donor in good health (CMV status not recorded). Some clones in this sample may be carry-over from other donors' samples.

This clonotype has only a few counts. The chain links TRBV5-8 to TRBJ2-3, with D perhaps assigned TRBD1 or TRBD2 (5 bases each). The CDR3 consists of 14 residues. CDR1 and CDR2 from the germline V gene are SGHTS and YDEGEE. V gave up 7 bases and J gave up 5 bases, with 17 bases separating them. The CDR3 DNA reads as TGTGCCAGCGTCCCCCAGGGAGAGGAAGATACGCAGTATTTT. Translation: CASVPQGEEDTQYF.

This clonotype was counted a few times. V gene TRBV11-1 combines with J gene TRBJ1-1; possibly TRBD1 for D (6 bases). The CDR3 contains 15 residues. CDR1 and CDR2 from the germline V gene are SGHAT and FQDESV (reference sequence). The V and J ends lost 3 bases and 1 base respectively, with 12 bases between them. CDR3 in DNA: TGTGCCAGCAGCTTCCAGGGGTGGGAGAACACTGAAGCTTTCTTT. Amino acid sequence: CASSFQGWENTEAFF.

This clonotype has more than one count but fewer than ten. V gene TRBV7-2 combines with J gene TRBJ1-1; 8 bases are shared with TRBD1. The CDR3 runs 18 residues. V was pared by 5 bases and J by 11 bases, with 25 bases of the junction left unmatched. Germline V gene sequence: CDR1 SGHTA, CDR2 FQGNSA. The CDR3 sequence: CASSVDPRGQVMGPLAFF. For the CDR3, the DNA is TGTGCCAGCAGCGTAGACCCCAGGGGGCAGGTGATGGGCCCTCTGGCTTTCTTT.

A note on this clonotype: An end of the junction does not agree with germline; a read error may underlie this. V and J are TRBV6-1 and TRBJ1-2; D perhaps matches TRBD1 (5 bases). The germline gives CDR1 MNHNS, CDR2 SASEGT. The CDR3 has 13 residues. As DNA, the CDR3 is TGTGTCAGCAGTTACACGGGGCCATATGGCTACACCTTC. Amino acids: CVSSYTGPYGYTF.

This chain connects TRBV29-1 to TRBJ2-1, with 12 bases fitting TRBD2. The CDR3 has 14 residues. The germline CDR1 and CDR2 sequences are SQVTM and ANQGSEA. V shed 7 bases, J shed 4 bases, and the junction held 5 bases outside the gene matches. In DNA form, the CDR3 reads TGCAGCGGGGCGGGACTAGCGGGTTACAATGAGCAGTTCTTC. Its protein product is CSGAGLAGYNEQFF.

The rearrangement links TRBV19 to TRBJ1-1; 7 bases match TRBD1. Germline CDR1 LNHDA, CDR2 SQIVND (reference sequence). The length of the CDR3 is 17 residues. The V and J ends lost 4 bases and 0 bases, in that order; junction bases with no gene match: 11. CDR3: CASSSPGGKFMNTEAFF. The CDR3 bases are TGTGCCAGTAGTAGTCCAGGGGGGAAATTCATGAACACTGAAGCTTTCTTT.

The chain uses TRBV4-3 and TRBJ1-5; D ambiguous. The CDR3 totals 18 residues. Germline V gives CDR1 LGHNA, CDR2 YSLEER. V was trimmed by 1 base and J by 2 bases, leaving 18 bases between them. Here the CDR3 reads CASSQAVDWDSGNQPQHF. The CDR3 DNA reads TGCGCCAGCAGCCAAGCGGTGGATTGGGATAGTGGCAATCAGCCCCAGCATTTT.

This clonotype appeared once. The chain recombines TRBV12-3 or TRBV12-4 with TRBJ2-7; D is ambiguous. The CDR3 runs to 14 residues. Trimming pared 6 bases from V and 2 bases from J, leaving 14 bases between. CDR3 sequence (DNA): TGTGCCAGCAGCCCTTCTCTAGGCACCTACGAGCAGTACTTC. Its translation is CASSPSLGTYEQYF.

The V gene is TRBV19, the J gene TRBJ2-5; no definite D call. Per germline, CDR1 LNHDA and CDR2 SQIVND (reference sequence). The CDR3 runs to 14 residues. Trimming left V 1 base short and J 2 bases short, with 8 bases between. CDR3 bases: TGTGCCAGTAGTATAGGGGCCACGCAAGAGACCCAGTACTTC. Protein product: CASSIGATQETQYF.